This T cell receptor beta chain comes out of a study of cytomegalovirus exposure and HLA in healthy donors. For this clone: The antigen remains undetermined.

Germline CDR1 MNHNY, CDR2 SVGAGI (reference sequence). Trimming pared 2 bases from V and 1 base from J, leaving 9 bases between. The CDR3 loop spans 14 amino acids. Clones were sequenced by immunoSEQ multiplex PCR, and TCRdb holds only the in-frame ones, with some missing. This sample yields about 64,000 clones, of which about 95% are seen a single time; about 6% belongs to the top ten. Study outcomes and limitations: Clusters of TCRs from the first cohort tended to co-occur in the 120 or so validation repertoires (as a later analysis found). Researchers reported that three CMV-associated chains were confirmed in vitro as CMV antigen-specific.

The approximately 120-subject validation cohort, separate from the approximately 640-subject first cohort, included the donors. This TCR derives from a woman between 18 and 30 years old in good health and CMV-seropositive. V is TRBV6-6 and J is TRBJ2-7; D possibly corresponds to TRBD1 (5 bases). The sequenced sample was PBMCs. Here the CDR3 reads CASSYPDISYEQYF. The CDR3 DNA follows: TGTGCCAGCAGTTACCCGGACATATCCTACGAGCAGTACTTC.